This is a list of T cell receptor beta chains from one sample in a study of cytomegalovirus exposure and HLA in healthy donors. Sequencing used immunoSEQ multiplex PCR; TCRdb keeps in-frame clones, though not all of them. The sample carries around 160,000 clones, over 80% recorded once. Input material: PBMCs. These receptors were taken from a woman younger than 35 in good health and CMV-seronegative. Both conserved end residues are part of each CDR3. The order of the fields is D gene, clone size, J gene, V gene, CDR3 protein, CDR3 DNA. A D gene is named only where the DNA matches it firmly. Clone size appears in some rows only: once, few, many, or a class for an expanded clone.

d_call: TRBD1
clone_size: NA
j_call: TRBJ2-7
v_call: TRBV27
cdr3_aa: CASSSVGGPYEQYF
cdr3_nt: TGTGCCAGCAGTTCTGTAGGGGGCCCCTACGAGCAGTACTTC

d_call: NA
clone_size: NA
j_call: TRBJ2-7
v_call: TRBV5-6
cdr3_aa: CASSWGTSSCEQYF
cdr3_nt: TGTGCCAGCAGCTGGGGGACTTCCTCCTGCGAGCAGTACTTC

d_call: NA
clone_size: few
j_call: TRBJ2-7
v_call: TRBV6-1
cdr3_aa: CASSQVTFYEQYF
cdr3_nt: TGTGCCAGCAGTCAGGTGACCTTCTACGAGCAGTACTTC

d_call: TRBD2
clone_size: NA
j_call: TRBJ2-3
v_call: TRBV29-1
cdr3_aa: CSVGLAGGRDTQYF
cdr3_nt: TGCAGCGTGGGACTAGCGGGGGGGCGAGATACGCAGTATTTT

d_call: NA
clone_size: NA
j_call: TRBJ1-5
v_call: TRBV6-6
cdr3_aa: CASSRTVLSNQPQHF
cdr3_nt: TGTGCCAGCAGCCGGACAGTCTTAAGCAATCAGCCCCAGCATTTT

d_call: TRBD2
clone_size: NA
j_call: TRBJ2-3
v_call: TRBV5-1
cdr3_aa: CASSRTGTSGATDTQYF
cdr3_nt: TGCGCCAGCAGCCGTACCGGGACTAGCGGGGCCACAGATACGCAGTATTTT

d_call: NA
clone_size: NA
j_call: TRBJ1-5
v_call: TRBV27
cdr3_aa: CASNYRTPRGHVQPQHF
cdr3_nt: TGTGCCAGCAATTACAGGACGCCCAGGGGTCATGTTCAGCCCCAGCATTTT

d_call: TRBD1
clone_size: NA
j_call: TRBJ2-3
v_call: TRBV5-1
cdr3_aa: CASSLDRPGQGHTQYF
cdr3_nt: TGCGCCAGCAGCTTGGACAGACCGGGACAGGGCCATACGCAGTATTTT

d_call: NA
clone_size: NA
j_call: TRBJ1-1
v_call: TRBV2
cdr3_aa: CATLDRQTNTEAFF
cdr3_nt: TGTGCCACCCTGGACAGACAGACTAACACTGAAGCTTTCTTT

d_call: NA
clone_size: NA
j_call: TRBJ1-2
v_call: TRBV9
cdr3_aa: CASSVAGVYGYTF
cdr3_nt: TGTGCCAGCAGCGTAGCCGGGGTTTATGGCTACACCTTC

d_call: NA
clone_size: NA
j_call: TRBJ2-7
v_call: TRBV6-5
cdr3_aa: CASSYSRDSPYEQYF
cdr3_nt: TGTGCCAGCAGTTACTCTCGGGACTCACCCTACGAGCAGTACTTC

d_call: NA
clone_size: NA
j_call: TRBJ1-4
v_call: TRBV10-2
cdr3_aa: CASTRGETNEKLFF
cdr3_nt: TGCGCCAGCACAAGGGGTGAAACTAATGAAAAACTGTTTTTT

d_call: NA
clone_size: NA
j_call: TRBJ1-1
v_call: TRBV15
cdr3_aa: CATSRVGGNTEAFF
cdr3_nt: TGTGCCACCAGCAGAGTGGGGGGTAACACTGAAGCTTTCTTT

d_call: NA
clone_size: NA
j_call: TRBJ1-1
v_call: TRBV11-3
cdr3_aa: CASSLGRGNTEAFF
cdr3_nt: TGTGCCAGCAGCTTAGGAAGGGGGAACACTGAAGCTTTCTTT

d_call: TRBD1
clone_size: NA
j_call: TRBJ1-5
v_call: TRBV10-3
cdr3_aa: CAISEYRGGQPQHF
cdr3_nt: TGTGCCATCAGTGAGTACAGGGGAGGTCAGCCCCAGCATTTT

d_call: NA
clone_size: NA
j_call: TRBJ1-2
v_call: TRBV2
cdr3_aa: CASTPTPQGIYGYTF
cdr3_nt: TGTGCCAGCACCCCAACGCCGCAGGGAATCTATGGCTACACCTTC

d_call: NA
clone_size: NA
j_call: TRBJ1-2
v_call: TRBV30
cdr3_aa: CAWRDEDLPYGYTF
cdr3_nt: TGTGCCTGGAGAGACGAAGACTTACCCTATGGCTACACCTTC

d_call: NA
clone_size: once
j_call: TRBJ2-3
v_call: TRBV6-5
cdr3_aa: CATASRGTDTQYF
cdr3_nt: TGTGCCACCGCGTCCCGCGGCACAGATACGCAGTATTTT

d_call: TRBD1
clone_size: NA
j_call: TRBJ1-6
v_call: TRBV28
cdr3_aa: CASSRPGTGGLNSPLHF
cdr3_nt: TGTGCCAGCAGTCGTCCCGGGACAGGGGGCTTGAATTCACCCCTCCACTTT

d_call: TRBD1
clone_size: NA
j_call: TRBJ2-7
v_call: TRBV7-9
cdr3_aa: CASSGTGEQYF
cdr3_nt: TGTGCCAGCAGCGGGACAGGTGAGCAGTACTTC

d_call: TRBD1
clone_size: NA
j_call: TRBJ2-4
v_call: TRBV7-9
cdr3_aa: CASSPGRQGVYGNIQYF
cdr3_nt: TGTGCCAGCAGCCCAGGCCGACAGGGAGTGTATGGTAACATTCAGTACTTC

d_call: NA
clone_size: NA
j_call: TRBJ1-2
v_call: TRBV11-2
cdr3_aa: CASSDTGVSQGYTF
cdr3_nt: TGTGCCAGCAGCGATACCGGAGTGTCGCAAGGCTACACCTTC

d_call: TRBD1
clone_size: NA
j_call: TRBJ2-1
v_call: TRBV5-6
cdr3_aa: CASSLVRGTGTFDEQFF
cdr3_nt: TGTGCCAGCAGCTTGGTCAGGGGGACAGGGACGTTTGATGAGCAGTTCTTC

d_call: NA
clone_size: NA
j_call: TRBJ1-1
v_call: TRBV6-4
cdr3_aa: CASSESGIKTEAFF
cdr3_nt: TGTGCCAGCAGTGAGTCAGGGATTAAGACTGAAGCTTTCTTT

d_call: TRBD2
clone_size: once
j_call: TRBJ2-7
v_call: TRBV6-5
cdr3_aa: CASSSSGGLSEQYF
cdr3_nt: TGTGCCAGCAGTTCTAGCGGGGGCTTGAGCGAGCAGTACTTC

d_call: TRBD2
clone_size: NA
j_call: TRBJ2-7
v_call: TRBV30
cdr3_aa: CALHSGTSGGIYYEQYF
cdr3_nt: TGTGCCCTCCATTCCGGGACTAGCGGGGGGATTTACTACGAGCAGTACTTC